Below are 28 T cell receptor beta chains sequenced from a single sample in a study of T cell responses to AZD1222 COVID-19 vaccine. The table came from immunoSEQ multiplex PCR; TCRdb's copy has only in-frame clones and leaves some out. The sample gives about 140,000 clones, approximately 92% of which show up once; around 1.6% is in the top ten. The material sequenced was peripheral blood, taken on day 0 of AZD1222 vaccination. These receptors were taken from an adult in good health.

This clone was seen just once. The V and J genes are TRBV19 and TRBJ2-7, with D hard to call. The CDR3 spans 14 residues. Germline V CDR1 and CDR2: LNHDA, SQIVND (reference sequence). V was pared by 0 bases and J by 5 bases, with 11 bases between. The CDR3 DNA follows: TGTGCCAGTAGTATAGAGGTCAGGCGCCACGAGCAGTACTTC. It yields the protein CASSIEVRRHEQYF.

This chain connects TRBV30 to TRBJ2-7; D gene unclear. There are 15 residues in the CDR3. Per the germline V gene, CDR1 is GTSNPN and CDR2 is SVGIG (reference sequence). V was cut by 0 bases and J by 3 bases, with 15 bases left in between. CDR3 coding DNA: TGTGCCTGGAGTGTTAAAGGACCGACTCTCTACGAGCAGTACTTC. Translated: CAWSVKGPTLYEQYF.

V is TRBV6-2 or TRBV6-3 and J is TRBJ1-1, with D hard to call. From germline, CDR1 is MNHEY and CDR2 SVGEGT. The CDR3 runs to 16 residues. V dropped 5 bases and J dropped 4 bases, with 20 bases sitting between them. The CDR3 loop is CASSPQGARRSTEAFF. In nucleotides, the CDR3 is TGTGCCAGCAGTCCCCAAGGTGCGAGGAGGAGCACTGAAGCTTTCTTT.

The chain is built from TRBV7-2 and TRBJ2-7; D call uncertain. CDR3 length: 14 amino acids. Germline values: CDR1 SGHTA, CDR2 FQGNSA. V was clipped by 3 bases and J by 4 bases, with 13 bases between them. The CDR3 region has the DNA TGTGCCAGCAGCTTTTTTTCGGTAGGGTACGAGCAGTACTTC. It specifies CASSFFSVGYEQYF.

The chain couples TRBV19 to TRBJ2-7; 8 nucleotides line up with TRBD2. The CDR3 spans 13 residues. Germline V gene sequence: CDR1 LNHDA, CDR2 SQIVND (reference sequence). V was pared by 5 bases and J by 5 bases, with 5 bases of the junction left unmatched. The CDR3 loop is CASSYLGGDEQYF. The DNA of the CDR3 is TGTGCCAGTAGTTACCTCGGGGGGGACGAGCAGTACTTC.

The chain links TRBV30 to TRBJ1-3; unclear D gene. CDR1 GTSNPN and CDR2 SVGIG come from the germline V gene (reference sequence). With 2 bases removed from V and 5 bases from J, the gap between germline ends came to 7 bases. CDR3 length equals 12 residues. This chain's CDR3 is CAWSSPRNTIYF. In DNA form, the CDR3 reads TGTGCCTGGAGTTCCCCAAGAAACACCATATATTTT.

This chain links TRBV7-9 with TRBJ2-2; TRBD1 aligns across 7 bases. Germline-derived CDR1 and CDR2 are SEHNR and FQNEAQ (reference sequence). With V trimmed by 4 bases and J by 2 bases, 4 bases remained unmatched. CDR3 length: 15 residues. For the CDR3, the DNA is TGTGCCAGCAGCTCCCCAGGGGGAAACACCGGGGAGCTGTTTTTT. It translates to CASSSPGGNTGELFF.

V is TRBV6-6 and J is TRBJ1-6; 8 bases are shared with TRBD1. Germline lookup yields CDR1 MNHNY and CDR2 SVGAGI (reference sequence). Germline trimming cut 3 bases from V and 9 bases from J; bases unmatched to any gene: 10. The CDR3 sequence is 16 residues long. CDR3 DNA: TGTGCCAGCAGTTATTCCGGACAGGGTTCTAGTTCACCCCTCCACTTT. It translates to CASSYSGQGSSSPLHF.

The chain combines TRBV5-8 with TRBJ1-2; D is perhaps TRBD1 (5 bases). The V gene's germline CDR1 is SGHTS and CDR2 YDEGEE. Trimming stripped 7 bases from V and 2 bases from J, with 18 bases between. The CDR3 extends over 15 amino acids. The CDR3 sequence: CASLSSGLANYGYTF. For the CDR3, the DNA is TGTGCCAGCTTAAGTTCGGGACTGGCAAACTATGGCTACACCTTC.

The chain's CDR3 is CAWSVPYAGEVEQYF. CDR3 nucleotide sequence: TGTGCCTGGAGTGTACCGTATGCAGGGGAGGTCGAGCAGTACTTC. The V gene is TRBV30, the J gene TRBJ2-7; D could derive from TRBD1 or TRBD2 (6 bases each). Germline V gives CDR1 GTSNPN, CDR2 SVGIG (reference sequence). The CDR3 sequence is 15 residues long. V dropped 0 bases and J dropped 6 bases, with 18 bases sitting between them.

This clone has a single count. The genes are TRBV25-1 and TRBJ1-2, with D perhaps matching TRBD1 (6 bases). V shed 3 bases and J shed 6 bases, with 17 bases lying between them. The CDR3 consists of 15 residues. Germline CDR1 is MGHDK and CDR2 is SYGVNS. The CDR3 nucleotides are TGTGCCAGCAGTGACCAAAACAGGGCCCGACATGGCTACACCTTC. Translated: CASSDQNRARHGYTF.

This chain connects TRBV11-2 to TRBJ2-7; 7 bases are shared with TRBD1. Germline CDR1 and CDR2: SGHAT and FQNNGV. CDR3 length: 14 residues. The V gene end was trimmed by 5 bases and the J gene end by 5 bases; junction bases not matched to a gene: 9. The CDR3 DNA sequence: TGTGCCAGCAGCCCCGAGCTAGGGGGCAACGAGCAGTACTTC. It encodes CASSPELGGNEQYF. Using reference TRBV11-2 and TRBJ2-7 for the parts outside the CDR3, the full variable domain is EAGVAQSPRYKIIEKRQSVAFWCNPISGHATLYWYQQILGQGPKLLIQFQNNGVVDDSQLPKDRFSAERLKGVDSTLKIQPAKLEDSAVYLCASSPELGGNEQYFGPGTRLTVT.

V is TRBV19 and J is TRBJ1-4; D is ambiguous. Germline CDR1 LNHDA, CDR2 SQIVND (reference sequence). The germline V and J ends were trimmed by 3 bases and 3 bases, with 11 bases remaining between them. The CDR3 is 15 residues long. As DNA, the CDR3 is TGTGCCAGTAGTATCTCCATTACCGCTAATGAAAAACTGTTTTTT. Residues: CASSISITANEKLFF.

This clone was seen a single time. The gene calls are TRBV5-4 and TRBJ1-4, with D possibly being TRBD1 (6 bases). Trimming left V 3 bases short and J 4 bases short, with 16 bases between. Germline V gene data show CDR1 as SGHNT and CDR2 as YYREEE (reference sequence). The length of the CDR3 is 16 residues. CDR3: CASSSTPGHFNEKLFF. As DNA, the CDR3 is TGTGCCAGCAGCTCCACCCCGGGACATTTTAATGAAAAACTGTTTTTT.

The genes are TRBV7-8 and TRBJ1-1, with a weak D call TRBD1 (5 bases). V was pared by 0 bases and J by 4 bases, with 12 bases between. In germline, CDR1 is SGHVS, CDR2 FQNEAQ. The CDR3 has 15 residues. The CDR3 is CASSLAQGFGTEAFF. CDR3 coding DNA: TGTGCCAGCAGCTTAGCGCAGGGATTCGGCACTGAAGCTTTCTTT.

The rearrangement links TRBV7-9 to TRBJ1-2, with D possibly TRBD1 on 5 matching bases. Germline lookup yields CDR1 SEHNR and CDR2 FQNEAQ (reference sequence). V lost 5 bases and J lost 7, with 14 bases in between. There are 13 residues in the CDR3. The CDR3 region is CASSPTVISGYTF. In DNA, the CDR3 is TGTGCCAGCAGCCCGACAGTAATTTCTGGCTACACCTTC.

V and J are TRBV5-1 and TRBJ1-4; a possible D gene is TRBD1 (6 bases). V lost 5 bases to trimming and J lost 2 bases, with 22 bases between them. Germline CDR1 reads SGHRS; CDR2 reads YFSETQ. The CDR3 spans 18 residues. The CDR3 DNA reads TGCGCCAGCAGTTTCTCTCCCAGGGGTGGTTTGACTAATGAAAAACTGTTTTTT. Protein: CASSFSPRGGLTNEKLFF. Full variable domain (outside the CDR3, taken from reference TRBV5-1 and TRBJ1-4): KAGVTQTPRYLIKTRGQQVTLSCSPISGHRSVSWYQQTPGQGLQFLFEYFSETQRNKGNFPGRFSGRQFSNSRSEMNVSTLELGDSALYLCASSFSPRGGLTNEKLFFGSGTQLSVL.

V and J are TRBV29-1 and TRBJ2-7, with 9 bases identical to TRBD2. The V gene end was trimmed by 6 bases and the J gene end by 6 bases; junction bases not matched to a gene: 15. The germline V gene has CDR1 SQVTM and CDR2 ANQGSEA. The CDR3 is 15 residues long. CDR3 DNA sequence: TGCAGCGTGCGAGGGGGTGGGACTAGCTCTACCGAGCAGTACTTC. Translation gives CSVRGGGTSSTEQYF.

The V call is TRBV4-1, the J call TRBJ2-5; 12 nucleotides agree with TRBD2. This CDR3 is 16 amino acids long. CDR1 is MGHRA, CDR2 YSYEKL, per germline. Trimming took 4 bases from V and 4 from J; bases not matched to a gene: 7. CDR3 amino acids: CASSLRTSGDGETQYF. The CDR3 DNA is TGCGCCAGCAGCCTTCGGACTAGCGGGGATGGAGAGACCCAGTACTTC.

The chain links TRBV15 to TRBJ2-3, with 8 bases matching TRBD2. The length of the CDR3 is 17 residues. Trimming cost V 0 bases and J 4 bases; bases outside gene matches: 9. The germline CDR1 and CDR2 sequences are LNHNV and YYDKDF (reference sequence). The CDR3 nucleotides are TGTGCCACCAGCAGAGACGCGGCGGGGGGTAGCTCAGATACGCAGTATTTT. This gives the protein CATSRDAAGGSSDTQYF.

This clone was counted once. The chain combines TRBV4-2 with TRBJ1-4; 9 nucleotides align to TRBD1. The ends lost 5 bases at V and 8 bases at J; junction bases unmatched: 6. This CDR3 is built from 14 residues. CDR1 and CDR2 (germline): LGHNA, YNFKEQ. In DNA form, the CDR3 reads TGTGCCAGCAGCTTCGGACAGGGGTTAGAAAAACTGTTTTTT. Translation gives CASSFGQGLEKLFF.

The gene calls are TRBV6-2 or TRBV6-3 and TRBJ1-1; 8 bases match TRBD1. Losses at the gene ends were 4 bases for V and 3 bases for J; bases not matched to a gene: 4. CDR3 length: 14 amino acids. CDR1 is MNHEY and CDR2 is SVGEGT in the germline V gene. The DNA of the CDR3 is TGTGCCAGCAGTTGGACAGGGCAGGACACTGAAGCTTTCTTT. Encoded protein: CASSWTGQDTEAFF.

About this clone itself: This sample also contains other DNA sequences that code for the same CDR3. The V and J genes are TRBV30 and TRBJ1-1; TRBD1 aligns across 7 bases. The V gene's germline CDR1 is GTSNPN and CDR2 SVGIG (reference sequence). After removal of 3 bases from V and 5 bases from J, the junction contained 3 bases not matched to a gene. This CDR3 spans 12 amino acids. In DNA form, the CDR3 reads TGTGCCTGGAGCACAGGGGTAACTGAAGCTTTCTTT. Protein: CAWSTGVTEAFF.

The V gene is TRBV19, the J gene TRBJ1-5, with D tentatively TRBD1 (6 bases). This CDR3 contains 14 residues. Trimming removed 6 bases from V and 5 bases from J, with 14 bases in between. CDR1 is LNHDA and CDR2 is SQIVND in the germline V gene (reference sequence). This CDR3 is CASRGAIDHQPQHF. The CDR3 DNA reads as TGTGCCAGTAGGGGGGCAATCGACCATCAGCCCCAGCATTTT.

This chain links TRBV11-2 with TRBJ2-3; possibly TRBD2 for D (5 bases). This CDR3 is 14 amino acids long. Trimming took off 4 bases at V and 4 bases at J, with 12 bases between the two ends. Germline CDR1 SGHAT, CDR2 FQNNGV. CDR3 sequence reads: CASSSYGSPDTQYF. DNA for the CDR3: TGTGCCAGCAGCTCGTATGGGAGCCCAGATACGCAGTATTTT.

The chain joins TRBV4-2 to TRBJ2-3, with 8 bases aligning to TRBD2. Germline V gene lookup returns CDR1 LGHNA and CDR2 YNFKEQ. The trim removed 5 bases at V and 5 bases at J, leaving 9 bases unmatched. The CDR3 covers 15 residues. The CDR3 loop reads CASSYGLAPGDTQYF. In DNA, the CDR3 is TGTGCCAGCAGCTACGGACTAGCCCCAGGAGATACGCAGTATTTT.

This sequence joins TRBV18 and TRBJ2-1, with D possibly being TRBD1 (6 bases). Trimming took off 5 bases at V and 0 bases at J, with 8 bases between the two ends. The V gene's germline CDR1 is KGHSH and CDR2 LQKENI. The CDR3 contains 14 residues. This chain's CDR3 is CASSSQGSYNEQFF. CDR3 DNA: TGTGCCAGCTCATCACAGGGCTCCTACAATGAGCAGTTCTTC.

The rearrangement links TRBV4-2 to TRBJ2-3; D ambiguous. The CDR3 contains 16 residues. CDR1 is LGHNA, CDR2 YNFKEQ, per germline. Trimming removed 3 bases at V and 1 base at J, with 14 bases between. The CDR3 DNA reads TGTGCCAGCAGCCAGGGATCCGATTCTCGCACAGATACGCAGTATTTT. Translated, it gives CASSQGSDSRTDTQYF.